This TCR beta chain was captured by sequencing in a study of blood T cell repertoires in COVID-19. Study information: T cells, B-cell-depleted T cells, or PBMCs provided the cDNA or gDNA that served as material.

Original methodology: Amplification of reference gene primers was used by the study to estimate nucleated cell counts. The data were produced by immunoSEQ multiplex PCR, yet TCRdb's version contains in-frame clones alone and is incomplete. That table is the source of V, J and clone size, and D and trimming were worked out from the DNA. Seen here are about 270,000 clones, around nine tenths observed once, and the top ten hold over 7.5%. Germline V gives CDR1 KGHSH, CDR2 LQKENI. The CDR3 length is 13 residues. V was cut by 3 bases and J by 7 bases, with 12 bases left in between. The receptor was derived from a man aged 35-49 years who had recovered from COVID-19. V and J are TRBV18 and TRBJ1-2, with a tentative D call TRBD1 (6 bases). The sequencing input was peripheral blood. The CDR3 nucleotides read TGTGCCAGCTCACCCCAGGGACAAGTTGGCTACACCTTC. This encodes CASSPQGQVGYTF.